These T cell receptor beta chains were read from a single sample in a study of blood T cell repertoires in COVID-19. Clones were sequenced by immunoSEQ multiplex PCR, and TCRdb holds only the in-frame ones, with some missing. This table holds 200,000 or so clones, approximately 84% found once. Sequencing was carried out using PBMCs or T cells enriched from blood (not recorded which). Source of these receptors: a man aged 60 to 69 who had recovered from COVID-19. CDR3s include the opening cysteine and the closing phenylalanine or tryptophan. Size is omitted from some rows. Given values are once, few, many or a class for expanded clones.

clone size,V gene,J gene,CDR3 protein
.,TRBV5-6,TRBJ1-4,CASSEQGADEKLFF
few,TRBV11-3,TRBJ2-1,CASRPTSGEAYNEQFF
.,TRBV19,TRBJ2-3,CASSQAGSVNTQYF
.,TRBV19,TRBJ2-4,CASSIDYRNIQYF
.,TRBV2,TRBJ2-1,CASSGSDRRSYNEQFF
.,TRBV24-1,TRBJ1-2,CATSDTGGVPYGYTF
few,TRBV6-5,TRBJ1-2,CASSYFGQGSGYTF
once,TRBV3-1/TRBV3-2,TRBJ2-5,CASSPSGAGKQETQYF
few,TRBV11-2,TRBJ2-2,CASSLDLIGAGGELFF
.,TRBV2,TRBJ2-5,CASSHRTWYQETQYF
.,TRBV5-5,TRBJ1-2,CASSLEVGRGHGYTF
.,TRBV7-6,TRBJ2-3,CASSLVPAGGADTQYF
few,TRBV6-5,TRBJ2-7,CASSYSMGGIADF
.,TRBV5-1,TRBJ2-2,CASSLIGQDNTGELFF
.,TRBV18,TRBJ2-7,CASTSETGRSYEQYF
.,TRBV4-2,TRBJ1-1,CASSVTTMNTEAFF
.,TRBV19,TRBJ2-6,CASTAAGPSGANVLTF
.,TRBV29-1,TRBJ1-2,CSVDSVGGQGGYGYTF
.,TRBV4-2,TRBJ1-6,CASSLLTENSPLHF